The source of this T cell receptor beta chain is a study of tumor and adjacent non-tumor tissue in lung cancer. Points from the study as a whole: Compared with tumor, normal lung showed significantly lower TCR diversity. Higher tumor TCR diversity was associated with shorter survival.

Concerning this clonotype itself: The antigen remains undetermined.

The template was RNA from unsorted bulk tissue. The normal lung tissue was taken more than 3 cm from the tumor edge. Between August and November 2014, newly diagnosed, chemotherapy-naive lung cancer patients underwent thoracic surgery in China. CDR1 MNHNS and CDR2 SASEGT come from the germline V gene. CDR3 length equals 15 residues. A modified ARM-PCR protocol with three rounds of nested PCR amplified TCRbeta. TCRdb re-called the multiplex PCR reads through MiXCR, storing one row per CDR3 protein. The sample shows 60,000 to 80,000 distinct CDR3 sequences, nearly 70% of them seen only once. Sequencing was performed on distant non-tumor lung tissue. The chain employs TRBV6-1 and TRBJ1-1, with a tentative D call TRBD1 (6 bases). The TCR sequence derives from a woman in her forties or fifties with non-small cell lung cancer. The CDR3 loop reads CTNRDGHGSGTEAFF. The CDR3 coding sequence is TGTACCAACAGGGACGGCCACGGAAGTGGTACTGAAGCTTTCTTT.